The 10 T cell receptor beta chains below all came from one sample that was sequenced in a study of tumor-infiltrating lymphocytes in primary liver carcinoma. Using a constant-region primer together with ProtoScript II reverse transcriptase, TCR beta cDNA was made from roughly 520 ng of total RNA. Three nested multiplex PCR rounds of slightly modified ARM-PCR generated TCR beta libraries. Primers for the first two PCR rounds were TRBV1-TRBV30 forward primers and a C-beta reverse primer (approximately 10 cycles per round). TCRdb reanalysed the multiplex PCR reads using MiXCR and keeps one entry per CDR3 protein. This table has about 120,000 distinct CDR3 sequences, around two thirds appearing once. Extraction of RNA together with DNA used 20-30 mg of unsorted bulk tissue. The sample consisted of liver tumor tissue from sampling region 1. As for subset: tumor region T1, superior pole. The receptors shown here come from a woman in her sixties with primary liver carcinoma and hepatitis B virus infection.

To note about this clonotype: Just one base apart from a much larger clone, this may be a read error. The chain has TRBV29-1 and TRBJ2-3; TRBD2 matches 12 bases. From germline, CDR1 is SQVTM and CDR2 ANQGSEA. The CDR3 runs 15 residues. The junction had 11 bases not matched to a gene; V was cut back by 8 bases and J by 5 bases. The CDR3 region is CSIALAGGRGDTQYF. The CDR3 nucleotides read TGCAGCATCGCCCTAGCGGGAGGGCGGGGAGATACGCAGTATTTT.

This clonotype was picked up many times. The CDR3 loop is CASKQGYNEQFF. The CDR3 region has the DNA TGTGCCAGCAAACAGGGCTACAATGAGCAGTTCTTC. V usage is TRBV6-2 or TRBV6-3 and J usage is TRBJ2-1, with a weak D call TRBD1 (6 bases). Germline V gives CDR1 MNHEY, CDR2 SVGEGT. The CDR3 is made up of 12 amino acids. The V end was cut by 7 bases, the J end by 3 bases, with 7 bases between.

CDR3 DNA: TGTGCCAGCAGTCCCTGGGGAGGGTCTGGCGAGCAGTACTTC. This codes for CASSPWGGSGEQYF. V is TRBV28 and J is TRBJ2-7, with TRBD2 matching 7 bases. This CDR3 is built from 14 residues. From germline, CDR1 is MDHEN and CDR2 SYDVKM. Trimming took 5 bases from V and 6 from J; bases not matched to a gene: 10.

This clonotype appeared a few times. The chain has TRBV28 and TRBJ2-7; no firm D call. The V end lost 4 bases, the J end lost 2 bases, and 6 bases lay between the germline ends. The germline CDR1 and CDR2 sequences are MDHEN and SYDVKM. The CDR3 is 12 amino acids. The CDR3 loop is CASSYRPYEQYF. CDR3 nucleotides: TGTGCCAGCAGTTACAGACCCTACGAGCAGTACTTC.

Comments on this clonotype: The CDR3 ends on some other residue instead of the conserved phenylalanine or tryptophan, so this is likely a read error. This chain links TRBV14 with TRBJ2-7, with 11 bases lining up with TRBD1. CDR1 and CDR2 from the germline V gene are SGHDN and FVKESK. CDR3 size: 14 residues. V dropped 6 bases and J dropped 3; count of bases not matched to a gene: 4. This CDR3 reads CASSPGTGGYEQYL. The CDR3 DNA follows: TGTGCCAGCAGTCCGGGGACAGGGGGCTACGAGCAGTACCTC.

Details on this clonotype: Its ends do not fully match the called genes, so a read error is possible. In DNA, the CDR3 is TGTGCCAGCATCTTAAGGGGGGCCTCCTACGCGCAGTACTTC. Amino acids: CASILRGASYAQYF. The chain is built from TRBV11-1 and TRBJ2-7, with D perhaps being TRBD1 or TRBD2 (6 bases each). The length of the CDR3 is 14 residues. CDR1 and CDR2 (germline): SGHAT, FQDESV (reference sequence).

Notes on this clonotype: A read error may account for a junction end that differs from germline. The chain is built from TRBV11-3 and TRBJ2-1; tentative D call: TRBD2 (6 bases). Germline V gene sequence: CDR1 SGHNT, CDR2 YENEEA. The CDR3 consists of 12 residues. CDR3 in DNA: TGTACCAGCAGATCGGGAGTGAATGAGCAGTTCTTC. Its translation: CTSRSGVNEQFF.

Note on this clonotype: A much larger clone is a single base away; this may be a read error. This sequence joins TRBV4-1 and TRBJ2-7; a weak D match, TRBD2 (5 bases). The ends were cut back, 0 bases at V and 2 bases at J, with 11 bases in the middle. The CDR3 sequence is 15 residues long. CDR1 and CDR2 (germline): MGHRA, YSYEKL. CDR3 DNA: TGCGCCAGCAGCCAAGAGAGTGGGAGTCCCTACGAGCAGTACTTC. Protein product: CASSQESGSPYEQYF.

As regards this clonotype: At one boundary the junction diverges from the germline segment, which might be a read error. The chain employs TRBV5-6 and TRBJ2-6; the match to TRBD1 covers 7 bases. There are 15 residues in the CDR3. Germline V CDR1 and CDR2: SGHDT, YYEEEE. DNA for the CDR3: TGTGCCGGCAGCTTTAGACAGGGCCTCAGGAACGTCCTGACTTTC. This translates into CAGSFRQGLRNVLTF.

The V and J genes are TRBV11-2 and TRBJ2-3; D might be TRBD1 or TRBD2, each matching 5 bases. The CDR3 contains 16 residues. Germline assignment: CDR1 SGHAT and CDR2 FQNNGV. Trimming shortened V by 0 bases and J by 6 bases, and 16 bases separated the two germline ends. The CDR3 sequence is CASSLDRAGSHDTQYF. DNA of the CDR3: TGTGCCAGCAGCTTAGACAGGGCGGGTTCCCATGATACGCAGTATTTT.